The sequence of this T cell receptor (beta chain) was determined in a study of OX40 agonist ivuxolimab in advanced cancers. At the level of the study: It was ivuxolimab, an agonistic anti-OX40 (CD134) antibody, that patients were treated with.

Broader study findings: Averaged across samples, CD8+ T cells carried more expanded clones than CD4+ did. Partly responding patients at 0.1-3.0 mg/kg showed some of the smallest clonal expansion.

The CDR3 length is 15 residues. The germline CDR1 and CDR2 sequences are SGHNT and YENEEA. V lost 10 bases, J lost 2 bases, and 10 bases stayed unmatched. Measured with immunoSEQ multiplex PCR; TCRdb has only the in-frame clones, and not every one. The repertoire holds fewer than 95,000 clones, with 75% to 95% as singletons. Concerning this clone itself: Antigen: not known.

This sequence originates from an adult with an advanced solid tumor such as melanoma, head and neck, liver or kidney cancer. The source material was CD4+ or CD8+ T cells sorted from blood, sampled in a trial of the OX40 agonist ivuxolimab. The gene calls are TRBV11-3 and TRBJ2-2; 7 nucleotides agree with TRBD1. In nucleotides, the CDR3 is TGTGCCATCGGTCTCCGGGACAGCAACACCGGGGAGCTGTTTTTT. It yields the protein CAIGLRDSNTGELFF.